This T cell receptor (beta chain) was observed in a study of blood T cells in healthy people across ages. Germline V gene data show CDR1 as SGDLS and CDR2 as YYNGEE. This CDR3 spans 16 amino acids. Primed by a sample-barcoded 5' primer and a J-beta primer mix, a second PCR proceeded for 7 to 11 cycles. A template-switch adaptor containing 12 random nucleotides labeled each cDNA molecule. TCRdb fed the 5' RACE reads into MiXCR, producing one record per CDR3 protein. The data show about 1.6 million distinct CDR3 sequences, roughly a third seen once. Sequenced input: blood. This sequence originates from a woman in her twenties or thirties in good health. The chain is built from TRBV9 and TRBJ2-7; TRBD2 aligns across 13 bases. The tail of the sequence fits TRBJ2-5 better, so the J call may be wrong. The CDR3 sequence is CASSVSGLAGEGTQYF. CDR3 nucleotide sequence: TGTGCCAGCAGCGTTTCCGGACTAGCGGGAGAAGGGACCCAGTACTTC.